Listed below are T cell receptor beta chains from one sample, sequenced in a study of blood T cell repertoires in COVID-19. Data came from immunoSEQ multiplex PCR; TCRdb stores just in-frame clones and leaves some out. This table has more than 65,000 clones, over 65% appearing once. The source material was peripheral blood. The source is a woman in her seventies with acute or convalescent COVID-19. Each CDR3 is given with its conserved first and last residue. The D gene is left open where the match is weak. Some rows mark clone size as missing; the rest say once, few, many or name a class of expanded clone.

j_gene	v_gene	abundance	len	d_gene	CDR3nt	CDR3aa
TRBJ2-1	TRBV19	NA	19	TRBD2	TGTGCCAGTAGCCTCGCGGCGGCTAGCGGGAGGTTATCCTACAATGAGCAGTTCTTC	CASSLAAASGRLSYNEQFF
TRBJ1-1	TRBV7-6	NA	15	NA	TGTGCCAGCAGCGCAAGACAGCAGGTTGGCACTGAAGCTTTCTTT	CASSARQQVGTEAFF
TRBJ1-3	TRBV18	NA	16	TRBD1	TGTGCCAGCTCACCTCGGACAGGGTTCACTGGAAACACCATATATTTT	CASSPRTGFTGNTIYF
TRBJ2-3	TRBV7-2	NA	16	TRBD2	TGTGCCAGCAGCTTATCTAGCGGGGGGGCCGTAGATACGCAGTATTTT	CASSLSSGGAVDTQYF
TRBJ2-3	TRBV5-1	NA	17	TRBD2	TGCGCCAGCAGCCGCACATCTAGCGGTTCCGCGTCAGATACGCAGTATTTT	CASSRTSSGSASDTQYF
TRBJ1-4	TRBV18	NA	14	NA	TGTGCCAGCTCAGCAGGGATAACTAATGAAAAACTGTTTTTT	CASSAGITNEKLFF
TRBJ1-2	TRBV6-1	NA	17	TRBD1	TGTGCCAGCAGTGTGAACACCGGGACAGGGAATGGGGGTGGCTACACCTTC	CASSVNTGTGNGGGYTF
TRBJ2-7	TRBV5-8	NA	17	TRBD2	TGTGCCAGCAGCTTGACCCCCCTCGGCGGGAGACCCTACGAGCAGTACTTC	CASSLTPLGGRPYEQYF
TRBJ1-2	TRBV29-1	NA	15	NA	TGCAGCGTGGATACAAGAGGGTTAAGTAACTATGGCTACACCTTC	CSVDTRGLSNYGYTF
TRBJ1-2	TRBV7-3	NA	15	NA	TGTGCCAGCAGCCCAAGGGGGGGGGCCCTTGGTGGCTACACCTTC	CASSPRGGALGGYTF
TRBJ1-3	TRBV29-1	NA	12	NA	TGCAGCGTTCACACCTCAGGAAACACCATATATTTT	CSVHTSGNTIYF
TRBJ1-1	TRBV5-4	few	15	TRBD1	TGTGCCAGCAGCTTGGCCCAGGGGGCGAACACTGAAGCTTTCTTT	CASSLAQGANTEAFF
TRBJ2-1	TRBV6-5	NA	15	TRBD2	TGTGCCAGCACCGGACTAGCGGGAGGAGGAAATGAGCAGTTCTTC	CASTGLAGGGNEQFF
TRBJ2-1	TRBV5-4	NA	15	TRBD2	TGTGCCAGCAGCTTGGACGGCGGGGGGGTTAGTGAGCAGTTCTTC	CASSLDGGGVSEQFF
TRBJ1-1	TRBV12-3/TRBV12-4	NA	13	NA	TGTGCCAGCAGTTTATTAGAGAACACTGAAGCTTTCTTT	CASSLLENTEAFF
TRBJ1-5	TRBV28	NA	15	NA	TGTGCCAGCAGTTTAGGGGCAGGGTATCGTCAGCCCCAGCATTTT	CASSLGAGYRQPQHF
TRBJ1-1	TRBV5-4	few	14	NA	TGTGCCAGCAGCGTCCCGCCTATGAACACTGAAGCTTTCTTT	CASSVPPMNTEAFF
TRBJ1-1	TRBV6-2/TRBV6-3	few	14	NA	TGTGCCAGCAGTTACCCGGACAGGAACACTGAAGCTTTCTTT	CASSYPDRNTEAFF
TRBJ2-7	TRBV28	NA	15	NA	TGTGCCAGCAGTTTCGGCACGGGAAATCCCTACGAGCAGTACTTC	CASSFGTGNPYEQYF
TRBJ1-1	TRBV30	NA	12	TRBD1	TGTGCCTGGCGAAACATAGGGACAGGAGCTTTCTTT	CAWRNIGTGAFF
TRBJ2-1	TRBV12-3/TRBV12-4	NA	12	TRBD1	TGTGCCAGCAGTTTATATTTAACAGGGGAGTTCTTC	CASSLYLTGEFF
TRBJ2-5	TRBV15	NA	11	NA	TGTGCCACCAGCAAGGGGGAGACCCAGTACTTC	CATSKGETQYF
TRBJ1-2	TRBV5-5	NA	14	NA	TGTGCCAGCAGCTTGGACTGGGGGGACTATGGCTACACCTTC	CASSLDWGDYGYTF
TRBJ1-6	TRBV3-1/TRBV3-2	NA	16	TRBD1	TGTGCCAGCAGCCAAACCGCGACAGGGGGGAATTCACCCCTCCACTTT	CASSQTATGGNSPLHF
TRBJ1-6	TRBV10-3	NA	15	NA	TGTGCCATCAGTCGTCGGGAGGCCTATAATTCACCCCTCCACTTT	CAISRREAYNSPLHF
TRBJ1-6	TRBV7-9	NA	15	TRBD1	TGTGCCAGCAGCCCAGGACAGGGAAATAATTCACCCCTCCACTTT	CASSPGQGNNSPLHF
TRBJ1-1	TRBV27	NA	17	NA	TGTGCCAGCAGTTACCAGGGTTTAGGGGCCATGAACACTGAAGCTTTCTTT	CASSYQGLGAMNTEAFF
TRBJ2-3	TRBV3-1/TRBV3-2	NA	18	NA	TGTGCCAGCAGCCAAGGACAGGGCGGAGCGGGGGACACAGATACGCAGTATTTT	CASSQGQGGAGDTDTQYF